The 9 T cell receptor beta chains listed next were all sequenced from one sample in a study of response to subunit inactivated influenza vaccine. MiXCR, applied by TCRdb to the RT-PCR reads, yields one record per CDR3 protein. The sample yields 650,000 to 800,000 distinct CDR3 sequences, approximately 14% seen once. The starting material was PBMCs from blood, obtained roughly 15 days before vaccination. Every receptor here comes from a man between 50 and 59 years old who received an inactivated influenza vaccine.

This clonotype appeared a few times. The genes are TRBV9 and TRBJ1-4; unclear D gene. Looked up from germline, CDR1 is SGDLS and CDR2 is YYNGEE. V was trimmed by 0 bases and J by 4 bases, leaving 10 bases between them. The CDR3 covers 15 residues. Here the CDR3 reads CASSVERGVNEKLFF. The CDR3 nucleotides are TGTGCCAGCAGCGTAGAACGGGGAGTTAATGAAAAACTGTTTTTT.

On this clonotype: At one end the junction does not follow the germline gene, possibly because of a read error. The genes are TRBV7-6 and TRBJ2-1, with a weak D call TRBD2 (6 bases). Germline CDR1 is SGHVS and CDR2 is FNYEAQ. The CDR3 runs 16 residues. Here the CDR3 DNA reads TGTGCCAGCAGCTCAATCCTTAGCGGAGCCTACAATCAGCAGTTCTTC. Its protein is CASSSILSGAYNQQFF.

The chain employs TRBV29-1 and TRBJ2-3; D gene uncertain. Trimming stripped 4 bases from V and 6 bases from J, with 14 bases between. Germline values: CDR1 SQVTM, CDR2 ANQGSEA. There are 13 residues in the CDR3. The CDR3 sequence is CSVVWNLGDTQYF. CDR3 nucleotides: TGCAGCGTTGTATGGAACCTGGGGGATACGCAGTATTTT.

This clonotype was seen a few times. J is TRBJ2-5 and V is TRBV20-1; D not certain. CDR1 and CDR2 from the germline V gene are DFQATT and SNEGSKA (reference sequence). CDR3 length: 13 residues. Trimming removed 6 bases at V and 0 bases at J, with 11 bases between. The CDR3 spells CSARYLYQETQYF. DNA for the CDR3: TGCAGTGCCCGGTACTTGTACCAAGAGACCCAGTACTTC.

The rearrangement links TRBV7-2 to TRBJ2-3; tentative D call: TRBD2 (7 bases). Germline V gene lookup returns CDR1 SGHTA and CDR2 FQGNSA. Trimming left V 5 bases short and J 6 bases short, with 24 bases between. The CDR3 extends over 17 amino acids. The CDR3 sequence is CASSLPLGGGVVDTQYF. The CDR3 DNA reads TGTGCCAGCAGCCTTCCCCTAGGGGGAGGGGTGGTGGATACGCAGTATTTT.

This clonotype was counted only a few times. V and J are TRBV28 and TRBJ2-5; 7 nucleotides match TRBD2. The CDR3 has 15 amino acids. Germline V CDR1 and CDR2: MDHEN, SYDVKM. The ends lost 3 bases at V and 2 bases at J; junction bases unmatched: 6. CDR3 residues: CASSFSSGLQETQYF. The CDR3 region has the DNA TGTGCCAGCAGTTTCTCTAGCGGACTACAAGAGACCCAGTACTTC.

This clonotype has a handful of counts. The V and J genes are TRBV12-3 or TRBV12-4 and TRBJ1-3; 8 bases agree with TRBD1. The length of the CDR3 is 16 residues. V shed 5 bases, J shed 2 bases, and the junction held 8 bases outside the gene matches. The DNA of the CDR3 is TGTGCCAGCAGTCCTTCGGACAGGGTTGCTGGAAACACCATATATTTT. Amino acids: CASSPSDRVAGNTIYF.

The gene calls are TRBV3-1 and TRBJ2-7, with D unclear. V lost 7 bases and J lost 1, with 17 bases in between. The CDR3 is 15 amino acids. Looked up from germline, CDR1 is LGHDT and CDR2 is YNNKEL (reference sequence). CDR3 bases: TGTGCCAGCACCGACACCGGGCGCCGGTCCTACGAGCAGTACTTC. It codes for CASTDTGRRSYEQYF.

V is TRBV6-6 and J is TRBJ1-1, with D hard to call. V was trimmed by 5 bases and J by 4 bases, leaving 11 bases between them. The germline gives CDR1 MNHNY, CDR2 SVGAGI (reference sequence). The CDR3 has 13 amino acids. CDR3 amino acids: CASSGLGSTEAFF. Here the CDR3 DNA reads TGTGCCAGCAGTGGGTTAGGGAGCACTGAAGCTTTCTTT.